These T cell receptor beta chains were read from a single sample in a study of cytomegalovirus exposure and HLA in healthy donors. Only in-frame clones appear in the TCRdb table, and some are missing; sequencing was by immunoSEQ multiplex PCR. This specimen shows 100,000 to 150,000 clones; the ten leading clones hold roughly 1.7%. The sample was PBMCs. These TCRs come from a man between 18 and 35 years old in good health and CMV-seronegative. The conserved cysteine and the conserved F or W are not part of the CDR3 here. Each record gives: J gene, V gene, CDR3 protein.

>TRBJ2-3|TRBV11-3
ASSSWADSSTDTQY
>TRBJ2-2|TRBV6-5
ASSLQGAVTGELF
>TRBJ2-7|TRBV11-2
ASSQQGESHSYEQY
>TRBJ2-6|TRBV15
ATSVRRGSGANVLT
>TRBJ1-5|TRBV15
ATSRGKLYNQPQH
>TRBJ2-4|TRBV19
ASSIYRGSKNIQY
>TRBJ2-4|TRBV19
ASSWTGSISDIQY
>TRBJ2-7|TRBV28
ASSPRATIYEQY
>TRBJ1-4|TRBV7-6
ASSSTWTALNEKLF
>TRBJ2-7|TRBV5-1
ASSPGGISYEQY
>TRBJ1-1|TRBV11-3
ASSLGGRGRNTEAF
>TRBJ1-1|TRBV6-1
ASSDLGQPKAF
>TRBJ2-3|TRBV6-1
ASSESIAGGTDTQY
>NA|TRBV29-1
SAQGYEQY
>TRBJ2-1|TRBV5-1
ASSRGTSNEQF
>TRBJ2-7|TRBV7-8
ASSQKDSWVYEQY
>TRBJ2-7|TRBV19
ASSIDFDSPLYEQY
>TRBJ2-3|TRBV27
ASSELAASTDTQY
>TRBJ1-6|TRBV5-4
ASSDIGQGGLSSYNSPLH
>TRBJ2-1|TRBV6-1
ASNAGVGYNEQF
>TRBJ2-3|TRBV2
ASTQGTQY
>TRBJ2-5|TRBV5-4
ASSLSRGETQY
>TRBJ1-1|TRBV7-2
ASRFQGGGTEAF
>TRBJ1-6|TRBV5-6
ASSLGPTLH
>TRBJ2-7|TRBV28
ASSLWSGTGEDYEQY
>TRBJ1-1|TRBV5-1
ASSFPTGENTEAF
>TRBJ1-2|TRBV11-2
ASSTDSSYGYT
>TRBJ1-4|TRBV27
ASSRRGGGEKLF
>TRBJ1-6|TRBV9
ASSVGGQGNSPLH
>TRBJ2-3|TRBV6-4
ASSEGLAADTQY
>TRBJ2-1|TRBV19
ASSISGRANEQF
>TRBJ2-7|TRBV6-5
ASSYSVTAYEQY
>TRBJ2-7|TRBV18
ASSPPGREFYEQY
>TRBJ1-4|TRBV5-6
ASSLAGSRTNEKLF
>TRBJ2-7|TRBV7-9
ASSPFPGQGSDEQY
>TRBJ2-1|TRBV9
ASGWEERNEQF
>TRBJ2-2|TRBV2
ASRGDGELF
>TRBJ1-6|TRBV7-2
ASSLEVSSYNSPLH
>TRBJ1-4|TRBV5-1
ASSSTTGAEKLF
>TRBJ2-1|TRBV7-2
ASSGRQGRDEQF
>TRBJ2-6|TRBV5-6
ASSFSGANVLT
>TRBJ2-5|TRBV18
ASSPSAGFPRTYQETQY
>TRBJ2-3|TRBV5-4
ASSLQLAGGPDTQY
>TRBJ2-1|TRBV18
ASSRTGTALNEQF
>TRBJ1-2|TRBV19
ASRDWTENYGYT
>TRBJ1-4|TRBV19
ASSIRDRGANEKLF